This record covers a single T cell receptor beta chain. Its antigen is still unknown. The CDR3 extends 3 residues past the end of the read, so its final part is completed from the germline J gene. The data are from a study of T cell clonality in common variable immunodeficiency. CDR1 and CDR2 from the germline V gene are DFQATT and SNEGSKA (reference sequence). V was pared by 3 bases and J by 0 bases, with 5 bases of the junction left unmatched. The CDR3 loop spans 14 amino acids. Study-wide results and limits: Fewer deletions and N-nucleotide insertions were reportedly seen in common variable immunodeficiency TCR beta sequences. CVID patient heterogeneity limited repertoire-clinical complication correlations. Compared with controls, CVID subjects had fewer shared TCRbeta clones.

The data were produced by immunoSEQ multiplex PCR, yet TCRdb's version contains in-frame clones alone and is incomplete. The sample is made up of roughly 34,000 clones, none counted only once. This TCR was recovered from a human donor with common variable immunodeficiency. Sample: peripheral blood mononuclear cells. This rearrangement joins TRBV20-1 to TRBJ2-7, with TRBD1 matching 7 bases. The CDR3 here is CSARNRGVSYEQYF. The CDR3 bases that were read are TGCAGTGCTAGGAACAGGGGTGTCTCCTACGAG.